This T cell receptor beta chain was captured in a study of T cell responses to AZD1222 COVID-19 vaccine. General observations from the study: Repertoire samples came only from after the peak T cell response.

Clones were read by immunoSEQ multiplex PCR, and TCRdb kept only the in-frame ones, dropping some. Seen here are 150,000 to 200,000 clones, roughly 91% observed once, and the top ten hold roughly a quarter. V was clipped by 1 base and J by 1 base; unmatched bases: 4. The CDR3 covers 15 residues. Germline CDR1 GTSNPN, CDR2 SVGIG (reference sequence). Remarks on this clone: The antigen is undetermined.

Source: peripheral blood, taken 28 days after the second AZD1222 dose. The chain uses TRBV30 and TRBJ1-1; 9 nucleotides match TRBD1. The TCR originated in an adult who received the AZD1222 COVID-19 vaccine. In DNA form, the CDR3 reads TGTGCCTGGAGTGACCCGGGACAGGGGAACACTGAAGCTTTCTTT. It yields the protein CAWSDPGQGNTEAFF. The variable domain in full, completed from reference TRBV30 and TRBJ1-1, reads SQTIHQWPATLVQPVGSPLSLECTVEGTSNPNLYWYRQAAGRGLQLLFYSVGIGQISSEVPQNLSASRPQDRQFILSSKKLLLSDSGFYLCAWSDPGQGNTEAFFGQGTRLTVV.